These T cell receptor beta chains were read from a single sample in a study of cytomegalovirus exposure and HLA in healthy donors. Libraries were prepared by immunoSEQ multiplex PCR; TCRdb keeps only in-frame clonotypes and omits some of them. Of 80,000 to 95,000 clones in the sample, over 65% are singletons; the top ten hold 15% to 20%. Sequenced material: PBMCs. The receptor source for this set is a woman aged 18-29 years in good health and CMV-seropositive. CDR3s include the opening cysteine and the closing phenylalanine or tryptophan. The D gene is left open where the match is weak. Not every row has a clone size; where given, it reads once, few, many or a size class.

>TRBJ2-2|TRBD2|few|TRBV7-9
TGTGCCAGCAGCCCGGGCCCCGGGAGCGGGGGGGCCCGGGCCGGGGAGCTGTTTTTT
CASSPGPGSGGARAGELFF
>TRBJ1-2|NA|NA|TRBV4-1
TGCGCCAGCAGCCAAGTCTTCAGGGTGGGCGGCTACACCTTC
CASSQVFRVGGYTF
>TRBJ2-3|NA|NA|TRBV7-2
TGTGCCAGCAGCTTACGCGGGGTTAGCACAGATACGCAGTATTTT
CASSLRGVSTDTQYF
>TRBJ2-1|TRBD2|NA|TRBV4-2
TGTGCCAGCAGCCAACTTCGGACTAGCGGGGCGGACAATGAGCAGTTCTTC
CASSQLRTSGADNEQFF
>TRBJ2-3|TRBD2|NA|TRBV5-3
TGTGCCAGAAGCAGAACCCTTCCGGGGGGGCCCGCAGATACGCAGTATTTT
CARSRTLPGGPADTQYF
>TRBJ2-7|NA|few|TRBV5-5
TGTGCCAGCAGACTGGGACTCCCGGGGGCCTACGAGCAGTACTTC
CASRLGLPGAYEQYF
>TRBJ2-3|TRBD1|NA|TRBV5-1
TGCGCCAGCGGGGACAGGATCACAGATACGCAGTATTTT
CASGDRITDTQYF
>TRBJ1-5|TRBD1|NA|TRBV19
TGTGCCACCGCCCGTTTTATCGGGACAGGGGGCACGGCCCAGCATTTT
CATARFIGTGGTAQHF
>TRBJ1-2|NA|NA|TRBV6-5
TGTGCCAGCAGTTACTCTGGGGGGTATGGCTACACCTTC
CASSYSGGYGYTF
>TRBJ2-2|NA|once|TRBV5-1
TGCGCCAGCAGCTTGAACAGCCCCACCACCGGGGAGCTGTTTTTT
CASSLNSPTTGELFF
>TRBJ1-2|NA|NA|TRBV18
TGTGCCAGCTCACCAAGAGATTTTAGTGGCTACACCTTC
CASSPRDFSGYTF
>TRBJ2-5|TRBD1|NA|TRBV30
TGTGCCTGGAGTGTAACAGGGGGCTTTGGAGAGACCCAGTACTTC
CAWSVTGGFGETQYF
>TRBJ2-3|TRBD2|NA|TRBV28
TGTGCCAGTCAATCAGGTGCTAGCGGATTAGATACGCAGTATTTT
CASQSGASGLDTQYF
>TRBJ1-1|NA|NA|TRBV20-1
TGCAGTGCTAGAGGGACAAATGAAGCTTTCTTT
CSARGTNEAFF
>TRBJ1-6|TRBD1|once|TRBV27
TGTGCCAGCAGTTCCCCCCCCGGGACAGGCTATAATTCACCCCTCCACTTT
CASSSPPGTGYNSPLHF
>TRBJ1-5|NA|NA|TRBV28
TGTGCCAGTACTCCACCCAGGGAGGGGAGCAATCAGCCCCAGCATTTT
CASTPPREGSNQPQHF
>TRBJ1-5|TRBD1|NA|TRBV7-9
TGTTCCAGCAGCCCAGGGGGTCAGCCCCAGCATTTT
CSSSPGGQPQHF
>TRBJ2-4|NA|once|TRBV14
TGTGCCAGCAGCCCTCTAGCCAAAAACATTCAGTACTTC
CASSPLAKNIQYF
>TRBJ2-1|NA|NA|TRBV11-1
TGTGCCAGCAGTTTGGGAGGGGGTGAGCAGTTCTTC
CASSLGGGEQFF
>TRBJ2-7|TRBD2|NA|TRBV7-2
TGTGCCAGCAGTTCAGCGGGAGGGGGCCCTTACGAGCAGTACTTC
CASSSAGGGPYEQYF
>TRBJ1-4|NA|NA|TRBV4-3
TGCGCCAGCTCGGGCCCAGGACTAAATGAAAAACTGTTTTTT
CASSGPGLNEKLFF
>TRBJ2-1|TRBD2|NA|TRBV7-2
TGTGCCAGCAGCTTAATGGGACTAGCGGGGTACAATGAGCAGTTCTTC
CASSLMGLAGYNEQFF
>TRBJ2-1|NA|NA|TRBV21-1
TGTGCCAGCAGCAATACAGAATCCAGCTCCTACAATGAGCAGTTCTTC
CASSNTESSSYNEQFF
>TRBJ2-7|TRBD2|NA|TRBV5-5
TGTGCCAGCAGCTTGTTAGCGGGGGGAACGGGGGAGCAGTACTTC
CASSLLAGGTGEQYF
>TRBJ1-2|NA|NA|TRBV29-1
TGCAGCGTTGGGGAGGTCGGAGGCTACACCTTC
CSVGEVGGYTF
>TRBJ1-5|NA|few|TRBV21-1
TGTGCCAGCAGAGACAGGGTGAATCAGCCCCAGCATTTT
CASRDRVNQPQHF
>TRBJ2-1|TRBD2|NA|TRBV9
TGTGCCAGCAGCGTAGGAAGCGGGGGCTCCTACAATGAGCAGTTCTTC
CASSVGSGGSYNEQFF